The TCR beta chain under discussion was sequenced for a study of human T cells and chemical hapten exposure. Study results and limitations: Expanded TCRs grouped into significantly more large CDR3 similarity clusters than controls produced.

In its sample, this clonotype was seen many times. The antigen remains unidentified. TCRdb reprocessed the RACE reads via MiXCR and lists one record per CDR3 protein. The profile shows approximately 40,000 distinct CDR3 sequences, less than 4% of them singletons. As to time point: patch test 2, 6 weeks after DPC sensitization. Treatment in this sample: therapeutic diphenylcyclopropenone sensitization with weekly scalp DPC. This CDR3 contains 18 residues. V lost 2 bases to trimming and J lost 0 bases, with 14 bases between them. Germline lookup yields CDR1 MGHDK and CDR2 SYGVNS. The source material was whole blood, sampled in connection with sensitization to the hapten diphenylcyclopropenone (DPC). This sequence originates from a man aged 35-49 years with alopecia areata. Some clones in this sample may be carry-over from other donors' samples. The V call is TRBV25-1, the J call TRBJ2-6; D is unresolved. CDR3 sequence: CASSEPTVLNSGANVLTF. CDR3 DNA: TGTGCCAGCAGTGAACCAACAGTTTTAAACTCTGGGGCCAACGTCCTGACTTTC.